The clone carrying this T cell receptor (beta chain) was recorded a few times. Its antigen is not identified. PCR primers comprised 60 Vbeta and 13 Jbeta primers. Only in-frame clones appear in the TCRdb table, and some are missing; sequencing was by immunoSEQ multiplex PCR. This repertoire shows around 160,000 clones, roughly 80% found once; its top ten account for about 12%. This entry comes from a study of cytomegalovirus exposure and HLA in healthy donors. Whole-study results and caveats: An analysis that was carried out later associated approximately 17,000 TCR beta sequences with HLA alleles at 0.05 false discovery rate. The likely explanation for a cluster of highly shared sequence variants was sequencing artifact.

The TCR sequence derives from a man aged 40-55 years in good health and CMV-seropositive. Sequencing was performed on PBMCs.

Here the CDR3 reads CASSLVSPGRGADTQYF. DNA of the CDR3: TGTGCCAGCAGCTTAGTGTCCCCCGGCAGGGGCGCAGATACGCAGTATTTT. The chain employs TRBV7-3 and TRBJ2-3; tentative D call: TRBD1 (6 bases). V was shortened by 2 bases and J by 4 bases, with 19 bases between the two germline ends. There are 17 residues in the CDR3. Germline V gene data show CDR1 as SGHTA and CDR2 as FQGTGA.